Each of the 7 T cell receptor beta chains below was sequenced from the same sample in a study of blood T cell repertoires in COVID-19. Sequencing was performed with immunoSEQ multiplex PCR; in TCRdb, only in-frame clones are kept and a portion is missing. The sample has roughly 100,000 clones; around 90% are singletons. The sample consisted of peripheral blood. These receptors originate from a man aged 50 to 59 with active COVID-19.

The gene calls are TRBV5-8 and TRBJ1-4; the match to TRBD1 covers 9 bases. J gave up 6 bases and V 4 bases, and 4 bases lay outside the gene matches. CDR1 is SGHTS, CDR2 YDEGEE, per germline. The CDR3 is 14 residues long. The CDR3 coding sequence is TGTGCCAGCAGCACGGGACAGGGATATGAAAAACTGTTTTTT. Translation gives CASSTGQGYEKLFF. The whole variable domain, remainder taken from reference TRBV5-8 and TRBJ1-4, is EAGVTQSPTHLIKTRGQQATLRCSPISGHTSVYWYQQALGLGLQFLLWYDEGEERNRGNFPPRFSGRQFPNYSSELNVNALELEDSALYLCASSTGQGYEKLFFGSGTQLSVL.

The chain carries TRBV15 and TRBJ2-2; a weak D match, TRBD2 (6 bases). Per germline, CDR1 LNHNV and CDR2 YYDKDF (reference sequence). This CDR3 is built from 14 residues. Trimming stripped 6 bases from V and 1 base from J, with 9 bases between. The CDR3 spells CATSPGLNTGELFF. DNA of the CDR3: TGTGCCACCAGTCCGGGACTGAACACCGGGGAGCTGTTTTTT.

This sequence joins TRBV7-2 and TRBJ1-5; D may be TRBD1 (6 bases). Germline CDR1 is SGHTA and CDR2 is FQGNSA. Trimming cost V 5 bases and J 2 bases, with 13 bases left between them. CDR3 length: 15 residues. The CDR3 loop is CASSRQGLRNQPQHF. CDR3 nucleotide sequence: TGTGCCAGCAGCCGGCAGGGGCTCCGCAATCAGCCCCAGCATTTT.

This chain links TRBV19 with TRBJ2-1, with TRBD2 matching 11 bases. The J segment lost 3 bases and the V segment lost 3 bases, leaving 10 bases of the junction unmatched. The CDR3 has 18 residues. CDR1 and CDR2 from the germline V gene are LNHDA and SQIVND (reference sequence). The CDR3 region has the DNA TGTGCCAGTAGTATCGGGTACAGAGGGACTAGCGGCTACAATGAGCAGTTCTTC. Translated, it gives CASSIGYRGTSGYNEQFF. Drawing the rest from reference TRBV19 and TRBJ2-1, the complete variable domain is DGGITQSPKYLFRKEGQNVTLSCEQNLNHDAMYWYRQDPGQGLRLIYYSQIVNDFQKGDIAEGYSVSREKKESFPLTVTSAQKNPTAFYLCASSIGYRGTSGYNEQFFGPGTRLTVL.

The CDR3 sequence: CASRKGVNTEAFF. Here the CDR3 DNA reads TGTGCCAGCAGGAAAGGGGTGAACACTGAAGCTTTCTTT. This sequence joins TRBV6-5 and TRBJ1-1, with D possibly TRBD1 on 5 matching bases. This CDR3 region has 13 residues. From germline, CDR1 is MNHEY and CDR2 SVGAGI. Trimming removed 6 bases at V and 0 bases at J, with 8 bases between.

The V gene is TRBV18, the J gene TRBJ2-4; D might be TRBD1 (5 bases). The CDR3 spans 15 residues. Trimming pared 3 bases from V and 1 base from J, leaving 10 bases between. Germline loops: CDR1 KGHSH, CDR2 LQKENI. CDR3 region: CASSPSPGAKNIQYF. As DNA, the CDR3 is TGTGCCAGCTCACCGAGTCCAGGGGCCAAAAACATTCAGTACTTC.

CDR3 residues: CASSKQGLSNTEAFF. As DNA, the CDR3 is TGTGCCAGTAGTAAACAGGGTTTATCGAACACTGAAGCTTTCTTT. The V and J genes are TRBV19 and TRBJ1-1, with D possibly TRBD1 on 6 matching bases. The CDR3 loop spans 15 amino acids. Germline V gene sequence: CDR1 LNHDA, CDR2 SQIVND (reference sequence). V was pared by 4 bases and J by 1 base, with 13 bases between.